This is a list of T cell receptor beta chains from one sample in a study of graft-versus-host responses after intestinal transplantation. Libraries were prepared by immunoSEQ multiplex PCR; TCRdb keeps only in-frame clonotypes and omits some of them. The sample yields roughly 100,000 clones, just under 95% seen once. No antigen has been assigned to these receptors. The specimen comprised unstimulated CD8+ T cells sorted from spleen or lymph node cells, sampled before transplant. These receptors were obtained from a human donor who was the organ donor for an intestinal transplant. Both conserved end residues are part of each CDR3. The order of the fields is V gene, D gene, J gene, clone size, CDR3 protein, CDR3 DNA. D genes are given only for firm matches. For some rows the clone size is stated as once, few or many, or as a class when expanded; others skip it.

TRBV4-1	NA	TRBJ2-4	once	CASSPHTSVPLAKNIQYF	TGCGCCAGCAGCCCCCATACTTCGGTACCCTTAGCCAAAAACATTCAGTACTTC
TRBV30	TRBD1	TRBJ2-1	NA	CAWMSDRFYNEQFF	TGTGCCTGGATGTCGGACAGGTTTTACAATGAGCAGTTCTTC
TRBV27	NA	TRBJ2-1	NA	CASSLSGSSYNEQFF	TGTGCCAGCAGTTTGTCCGGGAGCTCCTACAATGAGCAGTTCTTC
TRBV4-2	TRBD1	TRBJ2-7	NA	CASSQIQTGGYEQYF	TGTGCCAGCAGCCAGATACAGACAGGGGGTTACGAGCAGTACTTC
TRBV30	NA	TRBJ2-7	NA	CAWSVSGVEQYF	TGTGCCTGGAGTGTATCCGGGGTTGAGCAGTACTTC
TRBV30	NA	TRBJ1-4	few	CASQSGGKLFF	TGTGCCTCCCAATCGGGGGGAAAACTGTTTTTT
TRBV5-6	TRBD1	TRBJ1-2	NA	CASSLRTGNINYGYTF	TGTGCCAGCAGCTTGAGGACAGGGAATATTAACTATGGCTACACCTTC
TRBV13	TRBD2	TRBJ2-3	once	CASSFSTSGDTDTQYF	TGTGCCAGCAGCTTCTCGACTAGCGGAGACACAGATACGCAGTATTTT
TRBV25-1	NA	TRBJ1-1	NA	CASSDRGITEAFF	TGTGCCAGCAGTGACAGGGGCATAACTGAAGCTTTCTTT
TRBV21-1	NA	TRBJ2-7	NA	CASSRAFGGYEQYF	TGTGCCAGCAGTAGGGCCTTCGGGGGATACGAGCAGTACTTC
TRBV28	NA	TRBJ1-5	NA	CASSLRQLNQPQHF	TGTGCCAGCAGTTTAAGACAGCTAAATCAGCCCCAGCATTTT
TRBV7-6	NA	TRBJ1-1	NA	CASSLERAGLNTEAFF	TGTGCCAGCAGCTTAGAAAGGGCAGGGCTCAACACTGAAGCTTTCTTT
TRBV27	TRBD1	TRBJ1-6	NA	CASSLWTGLNSPLHF	TGTGCCAGCAGTCTTTGGACAGGCTTAAATTCACCCCTCCACTTT
TRBV11-1	TRBD2	TRBJ2-5	NA	CASSSAGGQETQYF	TGTGCCAGCAGCTCCGCGGGGGGACAAGAGACCCAGTACTTC
TRBV10-2	NA	TRBJ2-3	NA	CASSEPLPDTQYF	TGCGCCAGCAGTGAGCCCCTACCAGATACGCAGTATTTT
TRBV5-1	TRBD1	TRBJ2-1	NA	CASSLDYYYRGPQDNEQFF	TGCGCCAGCAGCTTGGACTACTACTATAGGGGGCCCCAGGACAATGAGCAGTTCTTC
TRBV4-1	NA	TRBJ2-2	NA	CASSQVGLRMELFF	TGCGCCAGCAGCCAAGTGGGGCTTCGGATGGAGCTGTTTTTT
TRBV19	NA	TRBJ2-4	NA	CASTEPQGSKNIQYF	TGTGCCAGTACCGAACCCCAGGGAAGCAAAAACATTCAGTACTTC
TRBV5-6	TRBD2	TRBJ2-3	NA	CASSLNAGGYTDTQYF	TGTGCCAGCAGCTTGAACGCGGGGGGTTACACAGATACGCAGTATTTT
TRBV6-5	NA	TRBJ2-5	NA	CASSYHGGLLETQYF	TGTGCCAGCAGTTATCACGGGGGACTTTTAGAGACCCAGTACTTC
TRBV28	TRBD2	TRBJ2-1	NA	CASSLYSGGSYNEQFF	TGTGCCAGCAGTTTATATAGCGGGGGGTCCTACAATGAGCAGTTCTTC
TRBV11-3	NA	TRBJ2-3	NA	CASSYGEGTDTQYF	TGTGCCAGCAGCTATGGGGAGGGCACAGATACGCAGTATTTT
TRBV28	TRBD1	TRBJ1-5	NA	CATCRGTGDYQPQHF	TGTGCCACTTGTCGAGGGACAGGGGATTATCAGCCCCAGCATTTT
TRBV15	TRBD2	TRBJ2-1	NA	CATSRERLAGGLYNEQFF	TGTGCCACCAGCAGAGAAAGACTAGCGGGAGGGTTGTACAATGAGCAGTTCTTC
TRBV6-4	NA	TRBJ2-3	NA	CASSERREVDTQYF	TGTGCCAGCAGTGAAAGGAGGGAGGTAGATACGCAGTATTTT
TRBV6-5	TRBD1	TRBJ1-2	NA	CASSLRDSPNYGYTF	TGTGCCAGCAGCCTAAGGGACAGCCCTAACTATGGCTACACCTTC
TRBV28	NA	TRBJ2-7	NA	CASSSGHYSYEQYF	TGTGCCAGCAGCTCGGGACACTACTCCTACGAGCAGTACTTC
TRBV5-1	TRBD1	TRBJ1-2	few	CASSSPTTGIYGYTF	TGCGCCAGCAGCTCCCCAACGACAGGGATCTATGGCTACACCTTC
TRBV6-1	NA	TRBJ2-5	few	CASSENVGLLETQYF	TGTGCCAGCAGTGAAAATGTCGGACTGCTGGAGACCCAGTACTTC
TRBV19	TRBD2	TRBJ2-2	NA	CASSPGLAGGYTGELFF	TGTGCCAGTAGTCCGGGACTAGCGGGAGGATACACCGGGGAGCTGTTTTTT
TRBV6-5	TRBD1	TRBJ2-7	few	CASSFGTASYEQYF	TGTGCCAGCAGTTTTGGGACAGCAAGCTACGAGCAGTACTTC
TRBV9	TRBD2	TRBJ2-7	once	CASSVWERDYEQYF	TGTGCCAGCAGCGTATGGGAGCGGGACTACGAGCAGTACTTC
TRBV7-9	NA	TRBJ1-1	NA	CASSLLVTGEAFF	TGTGCCAGCAGCTTATTGGTGACAGGTGAAGCTTTCTTT
TRBV5-1	TRBD2	TRBJ2-3	NA	CASSIIAGSTDTQYF	TGCGCCAGCAGCATCATAGCGGGGAGCACAGATACGCAGTATTTT
TRBV4-1	TRBD1	TRBJ1-5	NA	CASSHDRVGQPQHF	TGCGCCAGCAGCCACGACAGGGTAGGACAGCCCCAGCATTTT